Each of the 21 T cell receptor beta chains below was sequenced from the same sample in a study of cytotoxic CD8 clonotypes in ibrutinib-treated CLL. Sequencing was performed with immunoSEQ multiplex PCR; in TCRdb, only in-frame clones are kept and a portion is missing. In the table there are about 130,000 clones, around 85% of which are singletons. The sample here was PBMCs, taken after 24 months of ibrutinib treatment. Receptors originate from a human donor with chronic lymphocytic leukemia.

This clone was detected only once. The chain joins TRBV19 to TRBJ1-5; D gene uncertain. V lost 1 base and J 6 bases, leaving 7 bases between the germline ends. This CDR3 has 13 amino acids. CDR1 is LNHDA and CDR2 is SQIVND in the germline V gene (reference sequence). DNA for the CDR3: TGTGCCAGTAGTATAGGGGTAGGTCAGCCCCAGCATTTT. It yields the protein CASSIGVGQPQHF.

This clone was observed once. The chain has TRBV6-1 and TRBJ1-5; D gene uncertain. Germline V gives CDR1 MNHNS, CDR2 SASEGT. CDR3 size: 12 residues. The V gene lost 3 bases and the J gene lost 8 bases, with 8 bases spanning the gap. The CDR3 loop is CASSESVEPQHF. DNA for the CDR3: TGTGCCAGCAGTGAGAGTGTGGAGCCCCAGCATTTT.

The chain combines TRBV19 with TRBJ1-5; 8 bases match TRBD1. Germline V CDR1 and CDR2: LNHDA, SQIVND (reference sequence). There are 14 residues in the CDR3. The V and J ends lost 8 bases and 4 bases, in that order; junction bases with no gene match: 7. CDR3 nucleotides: TGTGCCAGTCTACTTGGGACAGGAAATCAGCCCCAGCATTTT. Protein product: CASLLGTGNQPQHF.

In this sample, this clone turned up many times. The CDR3 DNA reads TGTGCCAGCCACGGGGTAGTCCGAGAGACCCAGTACTTC. It encodes CASHGVVRETQYF. V is TRBV19 and J is TRBJ2-5; D perhaps matches TRBD2 (5 bases). The CDR3 is 13 amino acids. Germline V gene sequence: CDR1 LNHDA, CDR2 SQIVND (reference sequence). Trimming removed 9 bases at V and 4 bases at J, with 15 bases between. The full variable domain, rest sourced from reference TRBV19 and TRBJ2-5, is DGGITQSPKYLFRKEGQNVTLSCEQNLNHDAMYWYRQDPGQGLRLIYYSQIVNDFQKGDIAEGYSVSREKKESFPLTVTSAQKNPTAFYLCASHGVVRETQYFGPGTRLLVL.

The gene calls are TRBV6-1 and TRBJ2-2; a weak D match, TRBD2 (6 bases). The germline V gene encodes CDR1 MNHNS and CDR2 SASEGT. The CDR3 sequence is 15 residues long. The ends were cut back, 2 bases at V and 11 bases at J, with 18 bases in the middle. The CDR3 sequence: CASSEKGRAGRELFF. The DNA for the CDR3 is TGTGCCAGCAGTGAAAAGGGCAGGGCGGGGAGAGAGCTGTTTTTT.

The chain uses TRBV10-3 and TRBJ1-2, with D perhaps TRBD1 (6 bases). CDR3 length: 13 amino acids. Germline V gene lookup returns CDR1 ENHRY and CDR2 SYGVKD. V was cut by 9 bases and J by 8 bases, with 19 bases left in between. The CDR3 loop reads CAMRGDGSGGYTF. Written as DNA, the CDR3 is TGTGCCATGAGGGGGGACGGTTCGGGAGGCTACACCTTC.

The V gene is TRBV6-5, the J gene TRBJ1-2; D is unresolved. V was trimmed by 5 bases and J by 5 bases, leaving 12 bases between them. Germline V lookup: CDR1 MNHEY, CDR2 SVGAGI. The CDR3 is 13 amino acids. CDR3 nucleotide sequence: TGTGCCAGCAGTCCTGGCCCATTTTATGGCTACACCTTC. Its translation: CASSPGPFYGYTF.

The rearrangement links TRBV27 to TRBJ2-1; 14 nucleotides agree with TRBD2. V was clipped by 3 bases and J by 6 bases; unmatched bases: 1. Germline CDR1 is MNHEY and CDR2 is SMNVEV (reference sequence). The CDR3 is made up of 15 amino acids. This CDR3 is CASSLTSGRANEQFF. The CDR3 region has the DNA TGTGCCAGCAGTTTGACTAGCGGGAGGGCCAATGAGCAGTTCTTC.

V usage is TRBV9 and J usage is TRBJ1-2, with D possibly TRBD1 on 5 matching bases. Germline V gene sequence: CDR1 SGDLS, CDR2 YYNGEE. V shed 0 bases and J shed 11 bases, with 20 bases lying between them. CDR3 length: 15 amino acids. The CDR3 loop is CASSVAPGEGRSYTF. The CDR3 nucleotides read TGTGCCAGCAGCGTAGCTCCGGGGGAAGGGAGGAGTTACACCTTC. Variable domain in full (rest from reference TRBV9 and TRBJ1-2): DSGVTQTPKHLITATGQRVTLRCSPRSGDLSVYWYQQSLDQGLQFLIQYYNGEERAKGNILERFSAQQFPDLHSELNLSSLELGDSALYFCASSVAPGEGRSYTFGSGTRLTVV.

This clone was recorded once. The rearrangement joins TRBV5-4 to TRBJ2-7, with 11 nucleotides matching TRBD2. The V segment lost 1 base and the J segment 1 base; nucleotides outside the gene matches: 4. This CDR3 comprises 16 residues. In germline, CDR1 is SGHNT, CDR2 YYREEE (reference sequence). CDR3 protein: CASSLPGTSGSYEQYF. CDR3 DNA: TGTGCCAGCAGCTTGCCCGGGACTAGCGGATCCTACGAGCAGTACTTC.

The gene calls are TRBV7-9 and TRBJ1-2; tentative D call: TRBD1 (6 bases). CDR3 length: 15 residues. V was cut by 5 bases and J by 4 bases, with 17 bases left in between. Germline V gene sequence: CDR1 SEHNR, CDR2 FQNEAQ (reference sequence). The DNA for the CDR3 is TGTGCCAGCAGCCTAGATCAACAGGGTCTCTATGGCTACACCTTC. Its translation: CASSLDQQGLYGYTF.

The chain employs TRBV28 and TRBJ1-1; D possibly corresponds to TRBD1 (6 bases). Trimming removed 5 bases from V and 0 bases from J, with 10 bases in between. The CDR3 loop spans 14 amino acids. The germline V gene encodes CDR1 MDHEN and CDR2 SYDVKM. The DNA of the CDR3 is TGTGCCAGCAGTCGAGGGGACATGAACACTGAAGCTTTCTTT. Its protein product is CASSRGDMNTEAFF.

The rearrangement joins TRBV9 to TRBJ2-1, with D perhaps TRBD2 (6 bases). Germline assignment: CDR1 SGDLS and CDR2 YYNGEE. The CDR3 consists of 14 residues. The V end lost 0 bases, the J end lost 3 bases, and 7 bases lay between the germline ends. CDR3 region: CASSVVGGYNEQFF. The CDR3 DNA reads TGTGCCAGCAGCGTAGTGGGGGGCTACAATGAGCAGTTCTTC.

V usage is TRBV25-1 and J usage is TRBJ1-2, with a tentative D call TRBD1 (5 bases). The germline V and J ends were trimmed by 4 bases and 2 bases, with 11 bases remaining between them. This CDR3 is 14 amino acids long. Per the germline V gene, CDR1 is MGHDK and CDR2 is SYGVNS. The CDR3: CASSAPGRNYGYTF. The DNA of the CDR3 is TGTGCCAGCAGTGCCCCGGGACGGAACTATGGCTACACCTTC.

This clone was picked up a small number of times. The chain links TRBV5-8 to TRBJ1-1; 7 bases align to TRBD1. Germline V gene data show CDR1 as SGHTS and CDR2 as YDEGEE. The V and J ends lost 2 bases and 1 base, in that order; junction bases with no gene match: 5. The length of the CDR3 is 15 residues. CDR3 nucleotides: TGTGCCAGCAGCTTAGAGGACAGGTGGAACACTGAAGCTTTCTTT. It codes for CASSLEDRWNTEAFF. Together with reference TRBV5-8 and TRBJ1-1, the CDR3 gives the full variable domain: EAGVTQSPTHLIKTRGQQATLRCSPISGHTSVYWYQQALGLGLQFLLWYDEGEERNRGNFPPRFSGRQFPNYSSELNVNALELEDSALYLCASSLEDRWNTEAFFGQGTRLTVV.

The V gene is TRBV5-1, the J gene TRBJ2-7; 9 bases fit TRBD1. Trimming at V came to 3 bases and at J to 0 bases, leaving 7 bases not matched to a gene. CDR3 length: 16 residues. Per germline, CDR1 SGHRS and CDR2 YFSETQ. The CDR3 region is CASSSGTGYYSYEQYF. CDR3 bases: TGCGCCAGCAGCTCCGGGACAGGGTATTACTCCTACGAGCAGTACTTC.

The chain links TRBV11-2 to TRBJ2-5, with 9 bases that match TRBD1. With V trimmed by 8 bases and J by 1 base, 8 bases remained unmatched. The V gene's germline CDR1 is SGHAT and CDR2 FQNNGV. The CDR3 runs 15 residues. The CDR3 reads CASGHYRGLQETQYF. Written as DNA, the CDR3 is TGTGCCAGCGGACATTACAGGGGGCTCCAAGAGACCCAGTACTTC.

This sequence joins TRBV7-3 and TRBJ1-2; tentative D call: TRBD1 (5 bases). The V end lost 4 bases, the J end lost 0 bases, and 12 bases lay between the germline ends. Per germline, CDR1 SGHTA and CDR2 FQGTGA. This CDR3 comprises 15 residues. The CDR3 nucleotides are TGTGCCAGCAGCTCGAGGGGATACCCTAACTATGGCTACACCTTC. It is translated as CASSSRGYPNYGYTF.

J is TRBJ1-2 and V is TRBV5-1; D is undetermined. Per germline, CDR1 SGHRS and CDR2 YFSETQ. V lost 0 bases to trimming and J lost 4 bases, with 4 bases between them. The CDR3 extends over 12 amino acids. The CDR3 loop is CASSLVGYGYTF. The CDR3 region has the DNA TGCGCCAGCAGCTTGGTTGGCTATGGCTACACCTTC.

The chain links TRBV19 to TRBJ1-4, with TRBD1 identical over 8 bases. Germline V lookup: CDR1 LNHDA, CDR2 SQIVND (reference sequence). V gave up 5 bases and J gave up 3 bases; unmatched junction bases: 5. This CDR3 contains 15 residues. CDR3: CASSALDRANEKLFF. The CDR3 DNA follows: TGTGCCAGTAGTGCCCTGGACAGGGCTAATGAAAAACTGTTTTTT.

CDR3 loop: CASSPGNRGSYNEQFF. Written as DNA, the CDR3 is TGCGCCAGCAGCCCCGGGAATCGGGGATCCTACAATGAGCAGTTCTTC. The chain combines TRBV5-1 with TRBJ2-1; tentatively, D is TRBD2 (5 bases). The CDR3 loop spans 16 amino acids. Germline CDR1 and CDR2: SGHRS and YFSETQ. V was pared by 4 bases and J by 1 base, with 15 bases between.